This T cell receptor beta chain was obtained from a study of T cell changes during pregnancy in multiple sclerosis. The CDR3 covers 15 residues. Germline trimming cut 3 bases from V and 7 bases from J; bases unmatched to any gene: 3. Germline CDR1 reads SGHRS; CDR2 reads YFSETQ. Libraries were prepared by immunoSEQ multiplex PCR; TCRdb keeps only in-frame clonotypes and omits some of them. The data show about 46,000 clones, about 90% seen once. The sequence was collected from a female donor in good health, enrolled as a control in a pregnancy study. Material: CD4+ T cells from peripheral blood mononuclear cells, obtained in the second trimester of pregnancy. V gene TRBV5-1 combines with J gene TRBJ1-6; 11 bases map to TRBD1. The CDR3 region is CASSWGQGGNSPLHF. The DNA of the CDR3 is TGCGCCAGCAGCTGGGGACAGGGGGGGAATTCACCCCTCCACTTT.